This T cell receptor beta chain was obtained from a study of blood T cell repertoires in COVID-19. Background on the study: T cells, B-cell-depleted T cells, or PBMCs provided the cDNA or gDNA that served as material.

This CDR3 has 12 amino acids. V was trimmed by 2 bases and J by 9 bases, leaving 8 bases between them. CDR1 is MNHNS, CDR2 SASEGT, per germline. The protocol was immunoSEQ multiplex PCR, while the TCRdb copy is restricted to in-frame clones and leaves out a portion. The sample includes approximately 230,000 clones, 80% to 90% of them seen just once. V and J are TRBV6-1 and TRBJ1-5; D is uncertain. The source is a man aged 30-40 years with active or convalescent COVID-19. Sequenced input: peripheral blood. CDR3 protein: CASSETIWPQHF. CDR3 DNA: TGTGCCAGCAGTGAAACTATTTGGCCCCAGCATTTT.